These 23 T cell receptor beta chains share one sample of origin, sequenced in a study of shared clonotypes between healthy human individuals. Measured with immunoSEQ multiplex PCR; TCRdb has only the in-frame clones, and not every one. The sample shows over a million clones, 95% to 99% of them seen only once. The sample was naive CD4+ T cells sorted from blood. The subset was: CD45RA+ positively selected. The receptors originated from a man aged 30-40 years in good health.

The rearrangement uses TRBV2 and TRBJ2-1; 7 bases line up with TRBD1. V shed 7 bases, J shed 7 bases, and the junction held 10 bases outside the gene matches. There are 14 residues in the CDR3. The germline V gene has CDR1 SNHLY and CDR2 FYNNEI. CDR3 protein: CASTVETGMNEQFF. As DNA, the CDR3 is TGTGCCAGCACTGTCGAGACAGGGATGAATGAGCAGTTCTTC.

This chain connects TRBV29-1 to TRBJ2-1; weak D call: TRBD1 (6 bases). Germline-derived CDR1 and CDR2 are SQVTM and ANQGSEA. V dropped 8 bases and J dropped 2 bases, with 13 bases sitting between them. The CDR3 is made up of 13 amino acids. The CDR3 reads CSHRATAYNEQFF. CDR3 nucleotide sequence: TGCAGCCACAGGGCAACAGCCTACAATGAGCAGTTCTTC.

The rearrangement uses TRBV10-3 and TRBJ2-3; D is undetermined. CDR1 is ENHRY and CDR2 is SYGVKD in the germline V gene. V dropped 7 bases and J dropped 6 bases, with 17 bases sitting between them. The CDR3 loop spans 14 amino acids. Written as DNA, the CDR3 is TGTGCCATCAAAGGTTGGCAGGCAGGCGATACGCAGTATTTT. This codes for CAIKGWQAGDTQYF.

This chain links TRBV11-2 with TRBJ2-7; maybe TRBD2 (5 bases). V dropped 0 bases and J dropped 6 bases, with 9 bases sitting between them. Germline-derived CDR1 and CDR2 are SGHAT and FQNNGV. The CDR3 spans 13 residues. The CDR3 DNA follows: TGTGCCAGCAGCTTAGATCTAGCTGCCGAGCAGTACTTC. Residues: CASSLDLAAEQYF.

CDR3 in DNA: TGTGCCAGCAGACCCGCGGGATGGTACCAAGAGACCCAGTACTTC. Encoded protein: CASRPAGWYQETQYF. The genes are TRBV14 and TRBJ2-5; D may be TRBD2 (6 bases). CDR3 length: 15 residues. Trimming left V 6 bases short and J 0 bases short, with 14 bases between. CDR1 and CDR2 (germline): SGHDN, FVKESK.

The V call is TRBV7-2, the J call TRBJ2-3; no definite D call. The CDR3 loop spans 14 amino acids. The V end lost 1 base, the J end lost 4 bases, and 9 bases lay between the germline ends. The germline CDR1 and CDR2 sequences are SGHTA and FQGNSA. CDR3 protein: CASSLGVTPDTQYF. CDR3 DNA sequence: TGTGCCAGCAGCTTAGGTGTGACCCCAGATACGCAGTATTTT.

The CDR3 DNA reads TGCGCCAGCAGCTTGGGACTAGCGGGATCGGTAAATACGCAGTATTTT. Its protein is CASSLGLAGSVNTQYF. This rearrangement joins TRBV5-1 to TRBJ2-3, with 11 bases matching TRBD2. The CDR3 consists of 16 residues. The V and J ends lost 0 bases and 7 bases, in that order; junction bases with no gene match: 7. Germline CDR1 SGHRS, CDR2 YFSETQ. Using reference TRBV5-1 and TRBJ2-3 for the parts outside the CDR3, the full variable domain is KAGVTQTPRYLIKTRGQQVTLSCSPISGHRSVSWYQQTPGQGLQFLFEYFSETQRNKGNFPGRFSGRQFSNSRSEMNVSTLELGDSALYLCASSLGLAGSVNTQYFGPGTRLTVL.

The genes are TRBV7-8 and TRBJ2-1; TRBD1 or TRBD2 may be the D gene (6 bases each). Trimming removed 8 bases from V and 9 bases from J, with 11 bases in between. The germline gives CDR1 SGHVS, CDR2 FQNEAQ. The CDR3 has 11 residues. CDR3 region: CASSRGAEQFF. As DNA, the CDR3 is TGTGCCAGCTCGAGGGGGGCTGAGCAGTTCTTC.

Of note for this clone: The same CDR3 arises from other DNA sequences in this sample as well. This chain connects TRBV9 to TRBJ2-1, with 9 bases identical to TRBD1. The CDR3 spans 14 residues. V lost 3 bases to trimming and J lost 7 bases; unmatched junction nucleotides: 5. CDR1 and CDR2 from the germline V gene are SGDLS and YYNGEE. The CDR3 region is CASSGGTGRNEQFF. The CDR3 DNA sequence: TGTGCCAGCAGCGGGGGGACAGGGAGGAATGAGCAGTTCTTC.

The chain joins TRBV5-5 to TRBJ2-7; D possibly corresponds to TRBD2 (6 bases). The CDR3 consists of 15 residues. Germline V gives CDR1 SGHKS, CDR2 YYEKEE (reference sequence). V was trimmed by 5 bases and J by 3 bases, leaving 18 bases between them. The CDR3 sequence: CASRLLFAGIYEQYF. DNA for the CDR3: TGTGCCAGCAGACTGCTCTTTGCGGGGATCTACGAGCAGTACTTC.

The sample holds one count of this clone. The chain uses TRBV9 and TRBJ2-1; 7 bases match TRBD2. CDR1 and CDR2 from the germline V gene are SGDLS and YYNGEE. J was trimmed by 4 bases and V by 0 bases; bases with no gene match: 4. The CDR3 contains 15 residues. The DNA for the CDR3 is TGTGCCAGCAGCGTAGTGCGGGAGTCGTACAATGAGCAGTTCTTC. This codes for CASSVVRESYNEQFF.

The V gene is TRBV4-3, the J gene TRBJ2-2; the match to TRBD1 covers 9 bases. CDR1 and CDR2 from the germline V gene are LGHNA and YSLEER. The V gene end was trimmed by 0 bases and the J gene end by 2 bases; junction bases not matched to a gene: 4. This CDR3 is built from 17 residues. This CDR3 is CASSQEQGAQNTGELFF. CDR3 nucleotides: TGCGCCAGCAGCCAAGAACAGGGGGCACAAAACACCGGGGAGCTGTTTTTT.

The chain has TRBV28 and TRBJ1-1; 12 bases agree with TRBD1. This CDR3 comprises 16 residues. V gave up 4 bases and J gave up 4 bases; unmatched junction bases: 7. Germline V gene lookup returns CDR1 MDHEN and CDR2 SYDVKM. This CDR3 is CASSSPGTGGPTEAFF. The CDR3 coding sequence is TGTGCCAGCAGTTCTCCAGGGACAGGGGGCCCCACTGAAGCTTTCTTT.

The chain has TRBV18 and TRBJ2-7; D gene uncertain. V dropped 2 bases and J dropped 6 bases, with 14 bases sitting between them. The length of the CDR3 is 14 residues. Germline loops: CDR1 KGHSH, CDR2 LQKENI. CDR3 loop: CASSPETLSGEQYF. The CDR3 DNA sequence: TGTGCCAGCTCACCAGAGACACTTTCGGGCGAGCAGTACTTC.

The chain recombines TRBV14 with TRBJ1-5; no reliable D call. Per the germline V gene, CDR1 is SGHDN and CDR2 is FVKESK. Trimming left V 2 bases short and J 7 bases short, with 12 bases between. The CDR3 loop spans 14 amino acids. CDR3 DNA: TGTGCCAGCAGCCAATTGGGTCTAGGGCAGCCCCAGCATTTT. Its protein is CASSQLGLGQPQHF.

The CDR3 bases are TGTGCCAGCAGCTTATCTGGCGGGAACTACAATGAGCAGTTCTTC. Amino acids: CASSLSGGNYNEQFF. The chain recombines TRBV7-3 with TRBJ2-1, with a weak D call TRBD2 (6 bases). Trimming stripped 2 bases from V and 3 bases from J, with 11 bases between. The CDR3 runs 15 residues. Germline loops: CDR1 SGHTA, CDR2 FQGTGA.

The CDR3 bases are TGTGCCATTCATCCCGGGGCCCCGAACACCGGGGAGCTGTTTTTT. Translating it yields CAIHPGAPNTGELFF. The chain joins TRBV10-3 to TRBJ2-2, with D perhaps matching TRBD1 or TRBD2 (5 bases each). Trimming stripped 9 bases from V and 0 bases from J, with 14 bases between. The germline CDR1 and CDR2 sequences are ENHRY and SYGVKD. The CDR3 is 15 residues long.

V is TRBV5-1 and J is TRBJ2-1, with TRBD2 matching over 9 bases. V was pared by 4 bases and J by 8 bases, with 7 bases of the junction left unmatched. Germline V gives CDR1 SGHRS, CDR2 YFSETQ. The CDR3 extends over 14 amino acids. CDR3 in DNA: TGCGCCAGCAGCCTTCTAGCGGGATTCGATGAGCAGTTCTTC. Translated: CASSLLAGFDEQFF. Full variable domain (rest looked up from reference TRBV5-1 and TRBJ2-1): KAGVTQTPRYLIKTRGQQVTLSCSPISGHRSVSWYQQTPGQGLQFLFEYFSETQRNKGNFPGRFSGRQFSNSRSEMNVSTLELGDSALYLCASSLLAGFDEQFFGPGTRLTVL.

The chain recombines TRBV5-4 with TRBJ2-1; 12 bases match TRBD2. Germline V gives CDR1 SGHNT, CDR2 YYREEE (reference sequence). The CDR3 consists of 15 residues. V lost 3 bases and J lost 5; bases outside the gene matches: 3. CDR3 in amino acids: CASSSRTSGDNEQFF. DNA of the CDR3: TGTGCCAGCAGCTCCCGGACTAGCGGGGACAATGAGCAGTTCTTC.

J is TRBJ2-1 and V is TRBV7-2; D call uncertain. The V gene lost 5 bases and the J gene lost 1 base, with 9 bases spanning the gap. The CDR3 runs 14 residues. Germline CDR1 is SGHTA and CDR2 is FQGNSA. CDR3 amino acids: CASSPPSSYNEQFF. CDR3 bases: TGTGCCAGCAGCCCTCCTTCATCCTACAATGAGCAGTTCTTC. The full variable domain, completed using reference TRBV7-2 and TRBJ2-1, is GAGVSQSPSNKVTEKGKDVELRCDPISGHTALYWYRQSLGQGLEFLIYFQGNSAPDKSGLPSDRFSAERTGGSVSTLTIQRTQQEDSAVYLCASSPPSSYNEQFFGPGTRLTVL.

The gene calls are TRBV5-1 and TRBJ1-2; 8 positions match TRBD1. Trimming removed 4 bases from V and 4 bases from J; junction bases left unmatched: 9. The length of the CDR3 is 15 residues. Per the germline V gene, CDR1 is SGHRS and CDR2 is YFSETQ. The CDR3 loop is CASSPAWTGSYGYTF. The CDR3 nucleotides are TGCGCCAGCAGCCCCGCCTGGACAGGGTCCTATGGCTACACCTTC.

This rearrangement joins TRBV29-1 to TRBJ2-5; maybe TRBD2 (5 bases). With 6 bases removed from V and 4 bases from J, the gap between germline ends came to 12 bases. The germline V gene encodes CDR1 SQVTM and CDR2 ANQGSEA. The CDR3 sequence is 12 residues long. CDR3 nucleotide sequence: TGCAGCGTAGCGGTTCTAGGAGAGACCCAGTACTTC. Encoded protein: CSVAVLGETQYF.

The V call is TRBV20-1, the J call TRBJ2-7; D not resolved. Germline V lookup: CDR1 DFQATT, CDR2 SNEGSKA (reference sequence). This CDR3 is built from 10 residues. V was shortened by 6 bases and J by 4 bases, with 7 bases between the two germline ends. CDR3 amino acids: CSALKYEQYF. The CDR3 nucleotides are TGCAGTGCCCTTAAGTACGAGCAGTACTTC.